Shown below are 3 T cell receptor beta chains from a single sample sequenced in a study of shared clonotypes between healthy human individuals. The method was immunoSEQ multiplex PCR; TCRdb's version includes in-frame clones alone and lacks a portion of them. Of over a million clones listed, around 82% are singletons. Sample: memory CD4+ T cells from PBMCs. Subset described: CD45RA-negative fraction. The receptor set was obtained from a man aged 18 to 30 in good health. Some clones in this sample may be carry-over from other donors' samples.

Concerning this clone: A much larger clone differs by one base, so this may be a read error. This chain links TRBV6-1 with TRBJ1-1; D is possibly TRBD1 (5 bases). Germline V gene sequence: CDR1 MNHNS, CDR2 SASEGT. The V end was cut by 1 base, the J end by 3 bases, with 6 bases between. The CDR3 runs to 13 residues. The CDR3 bases are TGTGCCAGCAGTGAAGTGGGGGACACTGAAGCTTTCTTT. As protein: CASSEVGDTEAFF.

The chain recombines TRBV6-6 with TRBJ1-2; D not resolved. Trimming removed 0 bases from V and 8 bases from J, with 19 bases in between. CDR1 is MNHNY and CDR2 is SVGAGI in the germline V gene (reference sequence). The length of the CDR3 is 16 residues. In DNA form, the CDR3 reads TGTGCCAGCAGTTACTCGAAAGGACTTTTTGACACAGGCTACACCTTC. Protein product: CASSYSKGLFDTGYTF.

This clone appeared a single time. V is TRBV28 and J is TRBJ2-1; tentative D call: TRBD2 (5 bases). This CDR3 has 16 amino acids. Germline CDR1 MDHEN, CDR2 SYDVKM. The V end was cut by 4 bases, the J end by 1 base, with 14 bases between. DNA for the CDR3: TGTGCCAGCAGTTCAACGGTACTAGGATCCTACAATGAGCAGTTCTTC. It yields the protein CASSSTVLGSYNEQFF.